These 2 T cell receptor beta chains came from one sample sequenced in a study of T cells after posttransplantation cyclophosphamide. Cyclophosphamide on days +3 and +4 followed busulfan-fludarabine conditioning and a marrow graft. The method was immunoSEQ multiplex PCR; TCRdb's version includes in-frame clones alone and lacks a portion of them. Observed are about 12,000 clones, no singletons, with the top ten taking 26%. The sequencing here drew on PBMCs, taken after allogeneic stem cell transplant with posttransplant cyclophosphamide. These receptors originate from a female patient aged 40 to 50 who received an allogeneic stem cell transplant from a related donor, was CMV-positive, and had acute GVHD only. Some T cells may have originated in the graft donor.

The table lists this clone with many counts. The V and J genes are TRBV21-1 and TRBJ1-5; the table assigns TRBD1, which was not confirmed against the DNA. TRBV21-1 is designated a pseudogene. The CDR3 covers 17 residues. CDR3: CASSKKATGGRAQPQHF. The CDR3 nucleotides read TGTGCCAGCAGCAAAAAGGCCACAGGGGGTCGGGCTCAGCCCCAGCATTTT.

This clone was found many times. The chain couples TRBV6-5 to TRBJ2-1, with TRBD2 matching over 11 bases. This CDR3 is 15 amino acids long. V shed 6 bases and J 7 bases; nucleotides not matched to a gene: 8. Germline V lookup: CDR1 MNHEY, CDR2 SVGAGI. CDR3 protein: CASSLSGGAKNEQFF. For the CDR3, the DNA is TGTGCCAGCAGCCTTAGCGGGGGGGCTAAAAATGAGCAGTTCTTC.